Following are 32 T cell receptor beta chains from one sample sequenced in a study of blood T cell repertoires in COVID-19. Method: immunoSEQ multiplex PCR; TCRdb's copy keeps in-frame clones and lacks some. Among fewer than 350,000 clones listed, approximately 86% were seen once. The sequenced sample was peripheral blood. These receptors all come from a man aged 18 to 30 with active or convalescent COVID-19.

V gene TRBV10-3 combines with J gene TRBJ1-1; D remains ambiguous. Looked up from germline, CDR1 is ENHRY and CDR2 is SYGVKD. The CDR3 is 16 residues long. Trimming left V 3 bases short and J 1 base short, with 15 bases between. CDR3 loop: CAISDSDEVENTEAFF. The CDR3 nucleotides are TGTGCCATCAGTGACTCCGACGAGGTGGAGAACACTGAAGCTTTCTTT.

This rearrangement joins TRBV18 to TRBJ2-2; D is unresolved. The germline CDR1 and CDR2 sequences are KGHSH and LQKENI. The CDR3 spans 15 residues. With 2 bases removed from V and 5 bases from J, the gap between germline ends came to 12 bases. The CDR3, as DNA: TGTGCCAGCTCACCAGGTCTCAGTCGTACCGGGGAGCTGTTTTTT. Protein: CASSPGLSRTGELFF.

This clone was picked up a small number of times. The chain combines TRBV5-6 with TRBJ2-7; maybe TRBD2 (6 bases). The ends were cut back, 0 bases at V and 2 bases at J, with 12 bases in the middle. CDR1 and CDR2 (germline): SGHDT, YYEEEE. The CDR3 totals 15 residues. DNA for the CDR3: TGTGCCAGCAGCTTGGGGGCGGGGCTTACCTACGAGCAGTACTTC. It specifies CASSLGAGLTYEQYF.

V usage is TRBV7-3 and J usage is TRBJ2-2, with 12 bases aligning to TRBD1. CDR3 length: 17 amino acids. V was clipped by 4 bases and J by 3 bases; unmatched bases: 6. In germline, CDR1 is SGHTA, CDR2 FQGTGA. The CDR3 here is CASSSGTGGLDTGELFF. In DNA, the CDR3 is TGTGCCAGCAGCTCCGGGACAGGGGGCCTGGACACCGGGGAGCTGTTTTTT.

The chain carries TRBV5-1 and TRBJ1-1; 8 bases fit TRBD1. The CDR3 consists of 15 residues. Looked up from germline, CDR1 is SGHRS and CDR2 is YFSETQ. With 0 bases clipped from V and 6 bases from J, the junction kept 7 bases outside the gene matches. CDR3 region: CASSLETGAGAEAFF. The CDR3 coding sequence is TGCGCCAGCAGCTTGGAGACAGGGGCTGGCGCTGAAGCTTTCTTT.

The chain combines TRBV27 with TRBJ2-2; D is possibly TRBD2 (6 bases). The CDR3 runs to 14 residues. Germline V gives CDR1 MNHEY, CDR2 SMNVEV (reference sequence). Trimming took 3 bases from V and 3 from J, leaving 8 bases between them. The CDR3 protein is CASSLWGDTGELFF. CDR3 bases: TGTGCCAGCAGTTTGTGGGGGGACACCGGGGAGCTGTTTTTT.

The chain uses TRBV7-2 and TRBJ2-1; 12 positions match TRBD2. V shed 0 bases and J 9 bases; nucleotides not matched to a gene: 9. This CDR3 has 17 amino acids. The germline V gene has CDR1 SGHTA and CDR2 FQGNSA. CDR3 loop: CASSLAPLLAGGSEQFF. The CDR3 DNA reads TGTGCCAGCAGCTTAGCCCCGCTACTAGCGGGGGGAAGTGAGCAGTTCTTC.

The genes are TRBV7-3 and TRBJ2-1; 13 nucleotides agree with TRBD2. Germline V gene sequence: CDR1 SGHTA, CDR2 FQGTGA. Unmatched junction bases numbered 6, after V lost 4 bases and J lost 6 bases. The CDR3 runs to 16 residues. For the CDR3, the DNA is TGTGCCAGCAGCTATTCGGGACTAGCGGGGCTCAATGAGCAGTTCTTC. This encodes CASSYSGLAGLNEQFF.

The genes are TRBV28 and TRBJ1-1; D not certain. Germline V gene sequence: CDR1 MDHEN, CDR2 SYDVKM. The CDR3 has 11 residues. The ends were cut back, 6 bases at V and 5 bases at J, with 7 bases in the middle. The CDR3 region has the DNA TGTGCCAGCAGGTCGGGGACTGAAGCTTTCTTT. Translated, it gives CASRSGTEAFF.

The rearrangement links TRBV5-1 to TRBJ2-2, with a possible D match to TRBD2 (5 bases). Germline CDR1 SGHRS, CDR2 YFSETQ. V gave up 4 bases and J gave up 3 bases, with 16 bases separating them. This CDR3 is 16 amino acids long. The CDR3 protein is CASSAAQRSYTGELFF. The CDR3 DNA reads TGCGCCAGCAGCGCGGCGCAGCGGAGCTACACCGGGGAGCTGTTTTTT.

Only one count was recorded for this clone. CDR3 sequence reads: CASSPGSSYNSPLHF. CDR3 sequence (DNA): TGTGCCAGCTCACCAGGGAGCTCCTATAATTCACCCCTCCACTTT. The genes are TRBV18 and TRBJ1-6; D is uncertain. Germline-derived CDR1 and CDR2 are KGHSH and LQKENI. The CDR3 runs to 15 residues. Trimming pared 2 bases from V and 0 bases from J, leaving 5 bases between. Together with reference TRBV18 and TRBJ1-6, the CDR3 gives the full variable domain: NAGVMQNPRHLVRRRGQEARLRCSPMKGHSHVYWYRQLPEEGLKFMVYLQKENIIDESGMPKERFSAEFPKEGPSILRIQQVVRGDSAAYFCASSPGSSYNSPLHFGNGTRLTVT.

The chain is built from TRBV29-1 and TRBJ1-1; possibly TRBD1 for D (5 bases). Germline-derived CDR1 and CDR2 are SQVTM and ANQGSEA. The CDR3 totals 16 residues. The V gene lost 7 bases and the J gene lost 0 bases, with 21 bases spanning the gap. For the CDR3, the DNA is TGCAGCGCTACGTGGGGGGGGTTCGACATGAACACTGAAGCTTTCTTT. This sequence encodes CSATWGGFDMNTEAFF.

This rearrangement joins TRBV4-1 to TRBJ1-2; maybe TRBD1 (5 bases). The V and J ends lost 1 base and 8 bases respectively, with 11 bases between them. Per germline, CDR1 MGHRA and CDR2 YSYEKL. This CDR3 region has 13 residues. This CDR3 reads CASSQGQGSGYTF. The DNA for the CDR3 is TGCGCCAGCAGCCAAGGCCAGGGATCGGGCTACACCTTC.

The genes are TRBV10-3 and TRBJ1-4; the match to TRBD1 covers 9 bases. Germline trimming cut 4 bases from V and 7 bases from J; bases unmatched to any gene: 4. CDR1 is ENHRY and CDR2 is SYGVKD in the germline V gene. The CDR3 consists of 14 residues. The CDR3 bases are TGTGCCATCAGTGTGGGGACAGGGTTTGAAAAACTGTTTTTT. Amino acid sequence: CAISVGTGFEKLFF.

The J gene is TRBJ2-6, the V gene TRBV19; weak D call: TRBD2 (6 bases). CDR3 length equals 16 residues. Germline CDR1 LNHDA, CDR2 SQIVND (reference sequence). The V end lost 1 base, the J end lost 0 bases, and 7 bases lay between the germline ends. CDR3 bases: TGTGCCAGTAGTATAGGGACTATCTCTGGGGCCAACGTCCTGACTTTC. Translating it yields CASSIGTISGANVLTF.

The gene calls are TRBV18 and TRBJ1-3; the D is unclear. V shed 3 bases and J shed 3 bases, with 21 bases lying between them. There are 18 residues in the CDR3. Germline loops: CDR1 KGHSH, CDR2 LQKENI. The CDR3 region has the DNA TGTGCCAGCTCACCCACACGGCAAGGAGAAACATTTGGAAACACCATATATTTT. Its protein product is CASSPTRQGETFGNTIYF.

The rearrangement joins TRBV1 to TRBJ2-7; the DNA was not compared with TRBD2, the D call given in the table. TRBV1 constitutes a pseudogene. This CDR3 region has 18 residues. CDR3 sequence reads: CTSSRWGASGERSYEQYF. CDR3 bases: TGCACCAGCAGCCGTTGGGGGGCTAGCGGGGAACGATCCTACGAGCAGTACTTC.

This clone was seen many times. This sequence joins TRBV4-1 and TRBJ2-7; 8 bases are shared with TRBD2. This CDR3 spans 15 amino acids. The junction had 5 bases not matched to a gene; V was cut back by 4 bases and J by 0 bases. Per germline, CDR1 MGHRA and CDR2 YSYEKL. This CDR3 is CASSPGGATSYEQYF. For the CDR3, the DNA is TGCGCCAGCAGCCCCGGGGGGGCAACCTCCTACGAGCAGTACTTC.

The rearrangement joins TRBV5-8 to TRBJ1-2; TRBD1 agrees at 9 bases. With 6 bases clipped from V and 5 bases from J, the junction kept 5 bases outside the gene matches. Germline lookup yields CDR1 SGHTS and CDR2 YDEGEE. This CDR3 has 13 residues. Written as DNA, the CDR3 is TGTGCCAGCAATGACAGGGGGGTGTATGGCTACACCTTC. Protein product: CASNDRGVYGYTF.

This chain joins TRBV6-5 and TRBJ1-2, with D hard to call. V lost 2 bases and J lost 5, with 18 bases in between. CDR1 MNHEY and CDR2 SVGAGI come from the germline V gene. This CDR3 is built from 16 residues. CDR3: CASSYERDRSLYGYTF. CDR3 in DNA: TGTGCCAGCAGTTACGAACGTGATAGGAGCCTATATGGCTACACCTTC.

This chain uses TRBV6-5 with TRBJ2-5; TRBD1 matches at 10 bases. CDR1 and CDR2 (germline): MNHEY, SVGAGI. The junction had 1 base not matched to a gene; V was cut back by 5 bases and J by 4 bases. The CDR3 is 13 residues long. CDR3 amino acids: CASSRDRGETQYF. DNA of the CDR3: TGTGCCAGCAGTAGGGACAGGGGAGAGACCCAGTACTTC.

The rearrangement joins TRBV11-2 to TRBJ2-1, with 8 bases that match TRBD1. This CDR3 contains 13 residues. The ends lost 4 bases at V and 8 bases at J; junction bases unmatched: 4. Germline V gene lookup returns CDR1 SGHAT and CDR2 FQNNGV. CDR3 in amino acids: CASSSYRGDEQFF. Written as DNA, the CDR3 is TGTGCCAGCAGCTCCTACAGGGGGGATGAGCAGTTCTTC.

This rearrangement joins TRBV9 to TRBJ2-1; possibly TRBD1 for D (5 bases). The CDR3 extends over 11 amino acids. Per germline, CDR1 SGDLS and CDR2 YYNGEE. V dropped 3 bases and J dropped 9 bases, with 7 bases sitting between them. In nucleotides, the CDR3 is TGTGCCAGCAGCGAGGGGATTGAGCAGTTCTTC. Encoded protein: CASSEGIEQFF.

The chain uses TRBV12-3 or TRBV12-4 and TRBJ1-4; tentatively, D is TRBD1 (5 bases). The CDR3 has 13 residues. V lost 3 bases to trimming and J lost 8 bases, with 10 bases between them. The CDR3 loop is CASSLAGLEKLFF. In nucleotides, the CDR3 is TGTGCCAGCAGTTTGGCGGGGCTAGAAAAACTGTTTTTT.

This chain links TRBV6-5 with TRBJ2-7; 8 bases line up with TRBD1. In germline, CDR1 is MNHEY, CDR2 SVGAGI. The V and J ends lost 0 bases and 6 bases, in that order; junction bases with no gene match: 4. CDR3 length: 14 residues. CDR3 protein: CASSYSDRDREQYF. The CDR3 region has the DNA TGTGCCAGCAGTTACTCGGACAGGGATCGCGAGCAGTACTTC.

This chain links TRBV18 with TRBJ1-2; TRBD1 matches 10 bases. CDR1 and CDR2 (germline): KGHSH, LQKENI. The CDR3 spans 14 residues. The V gene end was trimmed by 6 bases and the J gene end by 7 bases; junction bases not matched to a gene: 8. The CDR3 reads CASSPGTGVAGYTF. The CDR3 nucleotides are TGTGCCAGCTCGCCCGGGACAGGGGTGGCTGGCTACACCTTC.

The CDR3 here is CASSHGTGGSYEQYF. CDR3 DNA: TGTGCCAGCAGCCACGGGACAGGGGGGTCCTACGAGCAGTACTTC. V is TRBV7-9 and J is TRBJ2-7; 11 bases map to TRBD1. In germline, CDR1 is SEHNR, CDR2 FQNEAQ (reference sequence). The CDR3 spans 15 residues. The J segment lost 1 base and the V segment lost 5 bases, leaving 4 bases of the junction unmatched.

The chain combines TRBV18 with TRBJ1-5; D remains unclear. V was trimmed by 4 bases and J by 5 bases, leaving 9 bases between them. The CDR3 is made up of 13 amino acids. Per germline, CDR1 KGHSH and CDR2 LQKENI. CDR3 loop: CASSLESDQPQHF. As DNA, the CDR3 is TGTGCCAGCTCACTAGAGTCGGATCAGCCCCAGCATTTT.

J is TRBJ1-2 and V is TRBV27; no reliable D call. Germline CDR1 reads MNHEY; CDR2 reads SMNVEV (reference sequence). The V end was cut by 6 bases, the J end by 3 bases, with 14 bases between. The CDR3 has 14 residues. CDR3 DNA sequence: TGTGCCAGCAGACAGACGGCGAACGACTATGGCTACACCTTC. It is translated as CASRQTANDYGYTF.

This rearrangement joins TRBV7-2 to TRBJ1-2; D gene ambiguous. Germline V gives CDR1 SGHTA, CDR2 FQGNSA. V lost 1 base, J lost 4 bases, and 13 bases lay in between. This CDR3 has 15 amino acids. CDR3 nucleotide sequence: TGTGCCAGCAGCTTAGATTTCGCAGGATCCTATGGCTACACCTTC. Protein sequence: CASSLDFAGSYGYTF.

This clone came up once. Other DNA sequences from this sample encode an identical CDR3 as well. The gene calls are TRBV18 and TRBJ2-2; 7 bases are a match to TRBD1. V lost 4 bases to trimming and J lost 3 bases; unmatched junction nucleotides: 2. There are 14 residues in the CDR3. CDR1 is KGHSH, CDR2 LQKENI, per germline. The CDR3 bases are TGTGCCAGCTCACTCACAGGGGACACCGGGGAGCTGTTTTTT. Its protein is CASSLTGDTGELFF.

This clone was counted only a few times. The chain combines TRBV18 with TRBJ1-5; 9 bases fit TRBD1. The CDR3 spans 14 residues. The trim removed 4 bases at V and 4 bases at J, leaving 2 bases unmatched. The germline gives CDR1 KGHSH, CDR2 LQKENI. CDR3 loop: CASSLGTGNQPQHF. The CDR3 bases are TGTGCCAGCTCACTCGGGACAGGGAATCAGCCCCAGCATTTT. The full variable domain, its missing parts supplied by reference TRBV18 and TRBJ1-5, is NAGVMQNPRHLVRRRGQEARLRCSPMKGHSHVYWYRQLPEEGLKFMVYLQKENIIDESGMPKERFSAEFPKEGPSILRIQQVVRGDSAAYFCASSLGTGNQPQHFGDGTRLSIL.